The rows below give T cell receptor beta chains drawn from one sample of a study of T cells of healthy individuals. Each CDR3 protein is one row after TCRdb ran MiXCR on the 5' RACE reads. The sample records 60,000 to 80,000 distinct CDR3 sequences, roughly 15% being singletons. These receptors originate from a human donor in good health. Each CDR3 is given with its conserved first and last residue. The D gene is left open where the match is weak. A row's size may be missing; if present it is once, few, many or a size class.

TRBJ1-2 NA TRBV6-2/TRBV6-3 few TGTGCCAGCAGCCCCAGACAGTATAACTATGGCTACACCTTC CASSPRQYNYGYTF
TRBJ2-1 NA TRBV15 NA TGTGCCACCAGCAGAGAATGGGGCGCCGATCCGAGCTCCTACAATGAGCAGTTCTTC CATSREWGADPSSYNEQFF
TRBJ2-3 NA TRBV10-3 NA TGTGCCGGCGGATCGAGCACAGATACGCAGTATTTT CAGGSSTDTQYF
TRBJ2-1 NA TRBV6-6 few TGTGCCAGCAGTCGGGACCCCGCAAGAAACGATGAGCAGTTCTTC CASSRDPARNDEQFF
TRBJ2-7 TRBD1 TRBV12-3/TRBV12-4 NA TGTGCCAGCAGTTGGGACAGCCTAAGGGACGAGCAGTACTTC CASSWDSLRDEQYF
TRBJ2-5 NA TRBV9 once TGTGCCAGCAGCCCACGCTTAGGCGAGACCCAGTACTTC CASSPRLGETQYF
TRBJ2-3 TRBD2 TRBV5-1 NA TGCGCCAGCAGCTCGACCCCTAGCGGGACGACAGATACGCAGTATTTT CASSSTPSGTTDTQYF
TRBJ2-7 TRBD1 TRBV5-4 many TGTGCCAGCAGCCCGGGACAGGGGGCGTACGAGCAGTACTTC CASSPGQGAYEQYF
TRBJ2-7 NA TRBV6-1 many TGTGCCAGCAGTGAAAACACAGACGAGCAGTACTTC CASSENTDEQYF
TRBJ1-2 NA TRBV7-9 few TGTGCCAGCAGCCCAGACAGTAACTATGGCTACACCTTC CASSPDSNYGYTF
TRBJ1-1 TRBD1 TRBV27 few TGTGCCAGTCTCCGGGACAGAAACATGAACACTGAAGCTTTCTTT CASLRDRNMNTEAFF
TRBJ2-1 TRBD1 TRBV6-4 many TGTGCCAGCAGTGAAGAAGCCGGACAGGGGGACAATGAGCAGTTCTTC CASSEEAGQGDNEQFF
TRBJ1-1 NA TRBV6-5 NA TGTGCCAGCAGGATGAAAAAGGGGACTGAAGCTTTCTTT CASRMKKGTEAFF
TRBJ2-3 NA TRBV27 NA TGTGCCAGCAGTTGGGGGACCACAGATACGCAGTATTTT CASSWGTTDTQYF
TRBJ2-1 NA TRBV7-2 many TGTGCCAGCAGCTTAGGGGGGCTTAGGGGGCAGTTCTTC CASSLGGLRGQFF
TRBJ1-2 NA TRBV28 few TGTGCCAGCAGTCCCACCCGAACAACCGGGACGAGGGGCTACACCTTC CASSPTRTTGTRGYTF
TRBJ1-1 NA TRBV20-1 NA TGCAGTGCCTCCGGCCGGGGGGCGGTTGCTGAAGCTTTCTTT CSASGRGAVAEAFF
TRBJ2-1 TRBD1 TRBV2 NA TGTGCCAGCAGGGAAATCCGGGACAGGGTGCAAGGTGAGCAGTTCTTC CASREIRDRVQGEQFF
TRBJ2-2 NA TRBV27 many TGTGCCAGCAGTCCGCCACTACGTAACACCGGGGAGCTGTTTTTT CASSPPLRNTGELFF
TRBJ2-7 NA TRBV6-1 NA TGTGCCAGCAACCCAAGACAGTTCTCCTACGAGCAGTACTTC CASNPRQFSYEQYF